The 19 T cell receptor beta chains in this list originate from one sample, sequenced in a study of blood T cell repertoires in COVID-19. Some clones are missing from TCRdb's copy, which holds only in-frame ones; the method was immunoSEQ multiplex PCR. The data show about 100,000 clones, roughly 84% seen once. The sequencing sample was made of peripheral blood. These receptors were obtained from a man younger than 40 in a cohort sampled during active COVID-19.

V gene TRBV10-2 combines with J gene TRBJ2-7; 12 bases agree with TRBD2. V trimming: 4 bases; J trimming: 1 base; junction bases outside the gene matches: 5. The CDR3 totals 16 residues. Germline-derived CDR1 and CDR2 are WSHSY and SAAADI. The CDR3: CASSASLAGGSYEQYF. In DNA form, the CDR3 reads TGCGCCAGCAGTGCTTCACTAGCGGGGGGTTCCTACGAGCAGTACTTC.

The rearrangement uses TRBV11-1 and TRBJ2-7, with 9 nucleotides matching TRBD1. V gave up 5 bases and J gave up 5 bases; unmatched junction bases: 10. Germline V gene sequence: CDR1 SGHAT, CDR2 FQDESV (reference sequence). The CDR3 contains 15 residues. The CDR3 coding sequence is TGTGCCAGCAGCCAGTCGGGACAGGGTTTCAACGAGCAGTACTTC. Amino acid sequence: CASSQSGQGFNEQYF.

The chain couples TRBV6-5 to TRBJ1-3, with a weak D call TRBD1 (5 bases). The V end lost 7 bases, the J end lost 4 bases, and 11 bases lay between the germline ends. This CDR3 contains 13 residues. Germline assignment: CDR1 MNHEY and CDR2 SVGAGI. CDR3 bases: TGTGCCAGCACCTCAGGGATGGGAAACACCATATATTTT. Residues: CASTSGMGNTIYF.

The CDR3 here is CASSEGTGVVEQYF. The CDR3 DNA is TGTGCCAGCAGTGAAGGAACGGGGGTAGTCGAGCAGTACTTC. The chain has TRBV6-1 and TRBJ2-7; possible D gene TRBD2, 6 bases. Germline-derived CDR1 and CDR2 are MNHNS and SASEGT. The germline V and J ends were trimmed by 1 base and 6 bases, with 13 bases remaining between them. The CDR3 extends over 14 amino acids.

The V call is TRBV11-2, the J call TRBJ2-7, with D perhaps matching TRBD2 (6 bases). Trimming cost V 2 bases and J 1 base, with 12 bases left between them. CDR1 and CDR2 from the germline V gene are SGHAT and FQNNGV. The CDR3 sequence is 15 residues long. CDR3 loop: CASSLSGTVSYEQYF. The CDR3 nucleotides are TGTGCCAGCAGCTTAAGTGGGACTGTATCCTACGAGCAGTACTTC.

The V call is TRBV6-5, the J call TRBJ1-5; D gene ambiguous. The germline gives CDR1 MNHEY, CDR2 SVGAGI. The CDR3 sequence is 13 residues long. The V and J ends lost 6 bases and 5 bases respectively, with 11 bases between them. The CDR3 is CASSVESYQPQHF. The CDR3 coding sequence is TGTGCCAGCAGCGTAGAATCCTATCAGCCCCAGCATTTT.

The CDR3 is CASSVAPSGGRGELFF. The CDR3 DNA sequence: TGTGCCAGCAGCGTAGCGCCTAGCGGGGGTCGCGGGGAGCTGTTTTTT. The V and J genes are TRBV9 and TRBJ2-2; 10 nucleotides align to TRBD2. This CDR3 contains 16 residues. Germline loops: CDR1 SGDLS, CDR2 YYNGEE. Trimming at V came to 0 bases and at J to 7 bases, leaving 6 bases not matched to a gene.

The rearrangement links TRBV24-1 to TRBJ1-5; D unclear. V was clipped by 5 bases and J by 1 base, with 8 bases between them. This CDR3 is built from 14 residues. Germline V gene lookup returns CDR1 KGHDR and CDR2 SFDVKD. The CDR3, as DNA: TGTGCCACCAGTGCCGGGAACAGCAATCAGCCCCAGCATTTT. Protein product: CATSAGNSNQPQHF.

This chain joins TRBV30 and TRBJ1-2, with 9 nucleotides matching TRBD1. Germline V gives CDR1 GTSNPN, CDR2 SVGIG (reference sequence). V gave up 3 bases and J gave up 6 bases; unmatched junction bases: 11. CDR3 length: 15 residues. CDR3 protein: CAWRGDRERLNGYTF. The CDR3 bases are TGTGCCTGGAGAGGGGACAGGGAACGGTTGAATGGCTACACCTTC.

V and J are TRBV7-2 and TRBJ1-3; D may be TRBD1 (6 bases). V was pared by 3 bases and J by 4 bases, with 13 bases between. The CDR3 spans 15 residues. CDR1 is SGHTA and CDR2 is FQGNSA in the germline V gene. As DNA, the CDR3 is TGTGCCAGCAGCTTTCACAGGGACCCCGGAAACACCATATATTTT. It specifies CASSFHRDPGNTIYF.

The V and J genes are TRBV27 and TRBJ1-1; 7 bases are a match to TRBD1. J gave up 7 bases and V 6 bases, and 17 bases lay outside the gene matches. CDR3 size: 16 residues. The germline gives CDR1 MNHEY, CDR2 SMNVEV (reference sequence). CDR3 sequence: CASRTREGAGGSEAFF. CDR3 in DNA: TGTGCCAGCAGGACCCGGGAGGGGGCTGGGGGGAGTGAAGCTTTCTTT.

The chain recombines TRBV7-2 with TRBJ2-2, with 7 bases lining up with TRBD1. Germline CDR1 SGHTA, CDR2 FQGNSA. V lost 3 bases to trimming and J lost 5 bases; unmatched junction nucleotides: 6. CDR3 length equals 15 residues. CDR3 nucleotide sequence: TGTGCCAGCAGCTTGAGGGGGCTGGGGACCGGGGAGCTGTTTTTT. Protein product: CASSLRGLGTGELFF.

V usage is TRBV5-1 and J usage is TRBJ2-5; D is perhaps TRBD1 (5 bases). Trimming left V 3 bases short and J 2 bases short, with 14 bases between. The CDR3 runs 15 residues. Germline V CDR1 and CDR2: SGHRS, YFSETQ. Here the CDR3 reads CASSSRGQVQETQYF. CDR3 DNA sequence: TGCGCCAGCAGCTCTAGAGGACAAGTTCAAGAGACCCAGTACTTC.

The chain combines TRBV28 with TRBJ1-2, with a tentative D call TRBD1 (6 bases). V was cut by 3 bases and J by 4 bases, with 12 bases left in between. The CDR3 spans 14 residues. CDR1 and CDR2 (germline): MDHEN, SYDVKM. CDR3 DNA: TGTGCCAGCAGTTTGGCAGGGGTTGGCTATGGCTACACCTTC. Translating it yields CASSLAGVGYGYTF.

The genes are TRBV27 and TRBJ2-3; the match to TRBD2 covers 11 bases. The trim removed 4 bases at V and 4 bases at J, leaving 7 bases unmatched. The CDR3 has 16 residues. Germline V gene sequence: CDR1 MNHEY, CDR2 SMNVEV (reference sequence). This CDR3 reads CASSSLTSGGSDTQYF. As DNA, the CDR3 is TGTGCCAGCAGTTCCTTAACTAGCGGGGGTTCAGATACGCAGTATTTT.

The chain combines TRBV19 with TRBJ1-1; 7 bases map to TRBD1. This CDR3 is built from 13 residues. Germline V lookup: CDR1 LNHDA, CDR2 SQIVND (reference sequence). With 6 bases clipped from V and 9 bases from J, the junction kept 10 bases outside the gene matches. CDR3 sequence (DNA): TGTGCCAGTAGGGGTAGGGGGCCCGGGAAAGCTTTCTTT. Its translation is CASRGRGPGKAFF.

The genes are TRBV14 and TRBJ1-6; unclear D gene. The CDR3 totals 14 residues. Germline V lookup: CDR1 SGHDN, CDR2 FVKESK. V lost 1 base and J 3 bases, leaving 4 bases between the germline ends. DNA of the CDR3: TGTGCCAGCAGCCAAGCAGGCTATAATTCACCCCTCCACTTT. Protein sequence: CASSQAGYNSPLHF.

In this sample, this clone turned up a few times. The rearrangement links TRBV6-2 or TRBV6-3 to TRBJ1-5; D perhaps matches TRBD1 (5 bases). This CDR3 is 16 amino acids long. The germline V and J ends were trimmed by 2 bases and 2 bases, with 13 bases remaining between them. From germline, CDR1 is MNHEY and CDR2 SVGEGT. CDR3: CASSYPQGGRNQPQHF. In DNA, the CDR3 is TGTGCCAGCAGTTACCCTCAGGGAGGCCGCAATCAGCCCCAGCATTTT.

V usage is TRBV5-4 and J usage is TRBJ2-2; D perhaps matches TRBD2 (6 bases). The CDR3 is 16 amino acids. V shed 4 bases and J shed 0 bases, with 13 bases lying between them. The germline V gene has CDR1 SGHNT and CDR2 YYREEE (reference sequence). CDR3 DNA: TGTGCCAGCAGCCCGAAGCGGGCCGCGAACACCGGGGAGCTGTTTTTT. It yields the protein CASSPKRAANTGELFF.